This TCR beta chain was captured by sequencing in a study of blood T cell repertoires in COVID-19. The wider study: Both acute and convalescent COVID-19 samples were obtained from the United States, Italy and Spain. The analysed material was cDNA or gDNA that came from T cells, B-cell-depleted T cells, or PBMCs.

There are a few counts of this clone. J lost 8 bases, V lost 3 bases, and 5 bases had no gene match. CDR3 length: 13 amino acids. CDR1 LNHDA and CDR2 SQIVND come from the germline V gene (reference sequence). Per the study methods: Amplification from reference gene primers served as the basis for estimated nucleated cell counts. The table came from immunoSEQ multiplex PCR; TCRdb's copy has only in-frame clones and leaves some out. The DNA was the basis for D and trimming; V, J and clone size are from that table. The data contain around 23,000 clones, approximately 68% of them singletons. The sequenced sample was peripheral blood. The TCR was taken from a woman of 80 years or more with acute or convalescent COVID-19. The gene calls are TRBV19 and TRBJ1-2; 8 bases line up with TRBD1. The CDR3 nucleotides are TGTGCCAGTAGTATCCGGGACAGGAACGGCTACACCTTC. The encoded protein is CASSIRDRNGYTF.